This T cell receptor beta chain was observed in a study of cytomegalovirus exposure and HLA in healthy donors. Notes on the study in general: Excluded were some V segments that proved indistinguishable, including TRBV6-2 and TRBV6-3. Upon later analysis, HLA-associated TCR beta chains proved more clonally expanded than other, equally common chains. The productive fraction for most TCR beta V segments was about 87% or about 30% in an earlier analysis.

Trimming pared 7 bases from V and 2 bases from J, leaving 20 bases between. The CDR3 consists of 16 residues. Germline CDR1 and CDR2: LNHDA and SQIVND (reference sequence). A remark on this clone: Its antigen is unidentified.

The PCR had 60 Vbeta and 13 Jbeta primers. Sequencing used immunoSEQ multiplex PCR; TCRdb keeps in-frame clones, though not all of them. The repertoire holds tens of thousands of clones, with around 80% as singletons. The TCR sequence derives from a male donor in good health and CMV-seropositive. The sample comprised PBMCs. The V call is TRBV19, the J call TRBJ1-1; possibly TRBD1 for D (6 bases). This chain's CDR3 is CASISPPRGGNTEAFF. CDR3 nucleotide sequence: TGTGCCAGTATATCCCCGCCCAGGGGCGGAAACACTGAAGCTTTCTTT.